One sample yielded the 4 T cell receptor beta chains listed below, sequenced in a study of tumor-infiltrating lymphocytes in oesophageal squamous cell carcinoma. Using its own MiXCR run on the PCR reads, TCRdb lists one record per CDR3 protein. This sample has over 10,000 distinct CDR3 sequences; under 55% occur once, and the top ten carry around 14%. Material: normal esophageal tissue next to the tumor. The source is a male donor with esophageal squamous cell carcinoma.

The chain couples TRBV7-2 to TRBJ2-3, with a tentative D call TRBD2 (6 bases). The end of the DNA fits TRBJ2-7 better, so the J call may be wrong. The germline gives CDR1 SGHTA, CDR2 FQGNSA. The CDR3 runs 18 residues. The CDR3 here is CASSLVGSGWSSYNEQYF. The CDR3 DNA reads TGTGCCAGCAGCTTAGTTGGTAGCGGCTGGAGCTCCTACAATGAGCAGTACTTC.

This clonotype has just a few counts. The rearrangement uses TRBV7-8 and TRBJ1-5, with 7 nucleotides matching TRBD1. Trimming took 2 bases from V and 6 from J; bases not matched to a gene: 7. This CDR3 is 15 amino acids long. The germline gives CDR1 SGHVS, CDR2 FQNEAQ. CDR3 coding DNA: TGTGCCAGCAGCTTATCGGGACAGCAAGGTCAGCCCCAGCATTTT. Its protein is CASSLSGQQGQPQHF.

This clonotype was detected only once. The V and J genes are TRBV7-8 and TRBJ2-3; 7 bases are shared with TRBD2. The J call may be incorrect, as the DNA end agrees better with TRBJ2-1. Germline V gene lookup returns CDR1 SGHVS and CDR2 FQNEAQ. CDR3 length equals 17 residues. In nucleotides, the CDR3 is TGTGCCAGCAGCTTAGGGGGAGGGTCCCCCTCCTACAATGAGCAGTTCTTC. It specifies CASSLGGGSPSYNEQFF.

Turning to this clonotype: Since the CDR3 does not end with the conserved phenylalanine or tryptophan, this likely comes from a read error. The limits of the CDR3 on the DNA are not certain, so only TCRdb's listed CDR3 is given. This chain links TRBV7-3 with TRBJ2-6; the table's D call of TRBD2 was not tested on the DNA. Germline V gene data show CDR1 as SGHTA and CDR2 as FQGTGA. The CDR3 comprises 17 residues, both ends counted. Here the CDR3 reads CASSLGPGTGETQYFGA.